These 23 T cell receptor beta chains were all obtained from the same sample, sequenced in a study of OX40 agonist ivuxolimab in advanced cancers. Libraries were built with the immunoSEQ multiplex PCR assay. TCRdb took over this immuneACCESS table, retaining in-frame rearrangements with V and J assigned. Such tables are incomplete; in checked studies, under half of the missing clones stem from an unresolved V gene, and the remainder is unexplained. Present in this sample are some 80,000 clones, approximately 90% of which were seen just once. Together, the top ten hold approximately 0.4% of the sample. The sequences come from CD4+ or CD8+ T cells sorted from blood, collected in a trial of the OX40 agonist ivuxolimab. Receptors were obtained from an adult with an advanced solid tumor such as melanoma, head and neck, liver or kidney cancer.

This chain links TRBV29-1 with TRBJ2-2; D assignment may be TRBD1 or TRBD2 (7 bases each). Germline CDR1 and CDR2: SQVTM and ANQGSEA. V gave up 7 bases and J gave up 4 bases, with 19 bases separating them. CDR3 size: 15 residues. The CDR3 nucleotides are TGCAGCGGGCCCCAGGGGGAGCGGGGCACCGGGGAGCTGTTTTTT. Its translation: CSGPQGERGTGELFF.

This chain links TRBV19 with TRBJ1-5, with D unresolved. V shed 4 bases and J shed 3 bases, with 13 bases lying between them. CDR1 LNHDA and CDR2 SQIVND come from the germline V gene (reference sequence). CDR3 length: 15 residues. The CDR3 DNA reads TGTGCCAGTAGTAGCCTGGAAAGGGTCAATCAGCCCCAGCATTTT. This translates into CASSSLERVNQPQHF.

The V and J genes are TRBV28 and TRBJ2-5, with TRBD2 matching over 9 bases. CDR3 length: 16 amino acids. Losses at the gene ends were 3 bases for V and 1 base for J; bases not matched to a gene: 6. Germline CDR1 and CDR2: MDHEN and SYDVKM. CDR3 bases: TGTGCCAGCAGTTTTTGGCTAGCGGGGAGCCAAGAGACCCAGTACTTC. Translation: CASSFWLAGSQETQYF.

V gene TRBV13 combines with J gene TRBJ2-1; D possibly matches TRBD1 or TRBD2 (5 bases each). The V end was cut by 5 bases, the J end by 0 bases, with 17 bases between. The CDR3 contains 17 residues. Germline V gene data show CDR1 as PRHDT and CDR2 as FYEKMQ (reference sequence). The CDR3, as DNA: TGTGCCAGCAGCCCCCCCGGGGCCGTGAGCTCCTACAATGAGCAGTTCTTC. It codes for CASSPPGAVSSYNEQFF.

The genes are TRBV5-4 and TRBJ2-7, with a weak D call TRBD1 (5 bases). Deletions cut 1 base from V and 5 bases from J, with 7 bases between. Germline loops: CDR1 SGHNT, CDR2 YYREEE (reference sequence). The CDR3 spans 12 residues. The CDR3 spells CASSLLGDEQYF. CDR3 DNA: TGTGCCAGCAGCTTGCTAGGGGACGAGCAGTACTTC.

This sequence joins TRBV7-6 and TRBJ1-3; D is uncertain. Trimming stripped 6 bases from V and 0 bases from J, with 9 bases between. CDR3 length: 14 amino acids. Germline CDR1 SGHVS, CDR2 FNYEAQ. CDR3 in amino acids: CASRNDNSGNTIYF. Written as DNA, the CDR3 is TGTGCCAGCAGGAACGACAACTCTGGAAACACCATATATTTT.

The chain links TRBV18 to TRBJ1-1, with 8 bases fitting TRBD1. The CDR3 is 17 residues long. Germline loops: CDR1 KGHSH, CDR2 LQKENI. The junction had 6 bases not matched to a gene; V was cut back by 0 bases and J by 0 bases. The CDR3 sequence: CASSPPPGGPLNTEAFF. DNA for the CDR3: TGTGCCAGCTCACCACCCCCAGGGGGCCCGCTGAACACTGAAGCTTTCTTT.

CDR3 nucleotides: TGCGCCAGCAGCCAAGATACTAGCGGGACGAATGAGCAGTTCTTC. Its protein is CASSQDTSGTNEQFF. This rearrangement joins TRBV4-3 to TRBJ2-1, with 10 bases identical to TRBD2. J gave up 7 bases and V 0 bases, and 3 bases lay outside the gene matches. Germline V lookup: CDR1 LGHNA, CDR2 YSLEER. This CDR3 contains 15 residues.

The V and J genes are TRBV10-3 and TRBJ2-2, with D possibly being TRBD2 (5 bases). Trimming pared 5 bases from V and 3 bases from J, leaving 16 bases between. The CDR3 is made up of 16 amino acids. Per the germline V gene, CDR1 is ENHRY and CDR2 is SYGVKD. The CDR3 DNA follows: TGTGCCATCAGTTCGAGCCTAGCTTTAGACACCGGGGAGCTGTTTTTT. Amino acids: CAISSSLALDTGELFF.

This clone was counted a few times. This chain links TRBV5-1 with TRBJ2-7; 8 bases are a match to TRBD2. The CDR3 is 15 amino acids. The ends lost 0 bases at V and 6 bases at J; junction bases unmatched: 8. Germline lookup yields CDR1 SGHRS and CDR2 YFSETQ. As DNA, the CDR3 is TGCGCCAGCAGCTTGGACGTTTCGGGGGGGCCCGAGCAGTACTTC. Protein: CASSLDVSGGPEQYF.

The V call is TRBV18, the J call TRBJ2-2, with D perhaps TRBD1 (6 bases). The CDR3 contains 16 residues. Trimming removed 9 bases at V and 0 bases at J, with 17 bases between. Germline-derived CDR1 and CDR2 are KGHSH and LQKENI. CDR3 amino acids: CASRSSGTPNTGELFF. The CDR3 bases are TGTGCCAGTAGAAGTTCCGGGACACCGAACACCGGGGAGCTGTTTTTT.

J is TRBJ2-7 and V is TRBV7-2; D is unresolved. V lost 4 bases, J lost 4 bases, and 8 bases lay in between. Germline loops: CDR1 SGHTA, CDR2 FQGNSA. This CDR3 has 12 amino acids. The CDR3 nucleotides are TGTGCCAGCAGCTCGACCGGTTACGAGCAGTACTTC. Translation: CASSSTGYEQYF. Together with reference TRBV7-2 and TRBJ2-7, the CDR3 gives the full variable domain: GAGVSQSPSNKVTEKGKDVELRCDPISGHTALYWYRQSLGQGLEFLIYFQGNSAPDKSGLPSDRFSAERTGGSVSTLTIQRTQQEDSAVYLCASSSTGYEQYFGPGTRLTVT.

The V gene is TRBV11-3, the J gene TRBJ2-5, with 9 bases lining up with TRBD1. The CDR3 runs 14 residues. CDR1 and CDR2 from the germline V gene are SGHNT and YENEEA. Germline trimming cut 5 bases from V and 4 bases from J; bases unmatched to any gene: 5. The CDR3: CASSRTGVGETQYF. CDR3 nucleotide sequence: TGTGCCAGCAGCAGGACAGGGGTGGGAGAGACCCAGTACTTC.

The V and J genes are TRBV9 and TRBJ2-1; no firm D call. Trimming removed 0 bases at V and 0 bases at J, with 7 bases between. Germline V gene sequence: CDR1 SGDLS, CDR2 YYNGEE. The CDR3 spans 15 residues. The CDR3 nucleotides are TGTGCCAGCAGCGTAGGAAGAAGCTCCTACAATGAGCAGTTCTTC. Amino acid sequence: CASSVGRSSYNEQFF.

The rearrangement uses TRBV5-4 and TRBJ2-7, with TRBD2 matching 7 bases. The junction had 8 bases not matched to a gene; V was cut back by 2 bases and J by 0 bases. CDR1 is SGHNT, CDR2 YYREEE, per germline (reference sequence). This CDR3 has 16 amino acids. The CDR3: CASSFGSSGPSYEQYF. As DNA, the CDR3 is TGTGCCAGCAGCTTCGGGTCTAGCGGACCCTCCTACGAGCAGTACTTC.

The chain uses TRBV7-9 and TRBJ1-1; D not certain. CDR1 and CDR2 (germline): SEHNR, FQNEAQ (reference sequence). CDR3 length: 12 amino acids. V lost 5 bases and J lost 7, with 11 bases in between. The DNA of the CDR3 is TGTGCCAGCAGCAATCGCACCTTTGAAGCTTTCTTT. Translated, it gives CASSNRTFEAFF.

V usage is TRBV7-7 and J usage is TRBJ2-3; D gene unclear. Trimming stripped 7 bases from V and 2 bases from J, with 4 bases between. Germline V CDR1 and CDR2: SSHAT, FNYEAQ (reference sequence). CDR3 size: 11 residues. The CDR3: CASTLTDTQYF. The CDR3 region has the DNA TGTGCCAGCACCCTCACAGATACGCAGTATTTT.

This clone was seen a single time. V usage is TRBV10-3 and J usage is TRBJ2-7, with 8 nucleotides matching TRBD2. V shed 0 bases and J 3 bases; nucleotides not matched to a gene: 4. The CDR3 totals 15 residues. Germline V gene data show CDR1 as ENHRY and CDR2 as SYGVKD. Here the CDR3 reads CAISESGGAGYEQYF. CDR3 bases: TGTGCCATCAGTGAGTCCGGGGGGGCGGGCTACGAGCAGTACTTC.

The V gene is TRBV11-3, the J gene TRBJ2-7; 8 nucleotides line up with TRBD1. Germline V gene sequence: CDR1 SGHNT, CDR2 YENEEA. J was trimmed by 1 base and V by 5 bases; bases with no gene match: 7. CDR3 length: 15 residues. CDR3 loop: CASSPQGDSSYEQYF. The DNA for the CDR3 is TGTGCCAGCAGCCCACAGGGGGACTCATCCTACGAGCAGTACTTC.

This clone appeared a single time. The V call is TRBV6-6, the J call TRBJ1-4; D not resolved. The CDR3 runs to 15 residues. The V and J ends lost 6 bases and 0 bases respectively, with 11 bases between them. Germline values: CDR1 MNHNY, CDR2 SVGAGI (reference sequence). CDR3 region: CASRKRLTTNEKLFF. CDR3 nucleotides: TGTGCCAGCAGAAAAAGACTGACAACTAATGAAAAACTGTTTTTT.

This rearrangement joins TRBV11-3 to TRBJ2-7; D possibly matches TRBD1 or TRBD2 (5 bases each). This CDR3 has 16 amino acids. Trimming took off 5 bases at V and 3 bases at J, with 20 bases between the two ends. Germline CDR1 and CDR2: SGHNT and YENEEA. The CDR3 DNA reads TGTGCCAGCAGCATCCGGACGCCTGGGACCTTCTACGAGCAGTACTTC. It is translated as CASSIRTPGTFYEQYF.

The chain has TRBV19 and TRBJ1-1; perhaps TRBD1 as D (5 bases). Trimming took off 6 bases at V and 5 bases at J, with 28 bases between the two ends. The CDR3 covers 18 residues. CDR1 and CDR2 from the germline V gene are LNHDA and SQIVND (reference sequence). In DNA form, the CDR3 reads TGTGCCAGTAGGAAAGGGGCGGAGGCCGGGGTATTGGTTACTGAAGCTTTCTTT. Protein sequence: CASRKGAEAGVLVTEAFF.

This chain connects TRBV5-1 to TRBJ2-7, with 14 bases identical to TRBD2. V gave up 0 bases and J gave up 3 bases; unmatched junction bases: 2. The length of the CDR3 is 16 residues. CDR1 and CDR2 (germline): SGHRS, YFSETQ. The CDR3 sequence is CASSLGTSGRSYEQYF. DNA of the CDR3: TGCGCCAGCAGCTTGGGGACTAGCGGGAGGAGCTACGAGCAGTACTTC.